The clone carrying this T cell receptor beta chain showed up many times. As yet, its antigen is unknown. This sample is drawn from a study of neurological immune-mediated disorders. At the level of the study: The multiple sclerosis group of some 34 included 31 relapsing-remitting and 3 secondary progressive patients. General observations from the study: No expanded-clone CDR3 amino acid sequence recurred across subjects, suggesting private TCR-beta repertoires. TCR clonal expansion peaked in HTLV-1-associated myelopathy patients and was lowest in multiple sclerosis patients.

CDR3 size: 15 residues. Trimming removed 2 bases at V and 6 bases at J, with 17 bases between. In germline, CDR1 is ENHRY, CDR2 SYGVKD. Time point denoted: longitudinal time-point 3. TCRdb called the 5' RACE reads again in MiXCR, with one record for every CDR3 protein. Of about 81,000 distinct CDR3 sequences listed, around 4.5% are singletons. The gene calls are TRBV10-3 and TRBJ2-7; D may be TRBD2 (6 bases). Sequencing input: PBMCs. The clonotype originates from a woman aged 55-69 years with multiple sclerosis. DNA of the CDR3: TGTGCCATCAGTGAGGTGGAGGGCGTCCCCCGCGAGCAGTACTTC. As protein: CAISEVEGVPREQYF.